The entry below gives a single T cell receptor beta chain sequence along with its context. The data derive from a study of technical replicates of blood from a handful of donors. The CDR3 sequence is 14 residues long. The V and J ends lost 6 bases and 7 bases, in that order; junction bases with no gene match: 10. The germline V gene encodes CDR1 MNHEY and CDR2 SMNVEV (reference sequence). Here immunoSEQ multiplex PCR was the method, and the copy in TCRdb shows in-frame clones only, minus some. The data hold fewer than 75,000 clones, with roughly 90% observed a single time. The sequence was obtained from a human donor in good health. Some clones in this sample may be carry-over from other donors' samples. Specimen: PBMCs. The V and J genes are TRBV27 and TRBJ2-7, with TRBD1 matching over 9 bases. The chain's CDR3 is CASSPGTGLGEQYF. CDR3 nucleotide sequence: TGTGCCAGCAGCCCCGGGACAGGGCTCGGGGAGCAGTACTTC.